Listed below are T cell receptor beta chains from one sample, sequenced in a study of blood T cells in healthy people across ages. One entry per CDR3 protein, called by TCRdb with MiXCR from the 5' RACE reads. The sample yields approximately 1.5 million distinct CDR3 sequences, about 31% seen once. The sequencing sample was made of blood. The receptor set was obtained from a woman aged 25 to 39 in good health. Each CDR3 is given without its conserved first and last residue.

TRBJ1-1 12 TRBV20-1 SARGQGVDTEAF
TRBJ2-1 17 TRBV7-3 ASSPEAAGLAGGHDEQF
TRBJ2-5 12 TRBV3-1 ASSSQWHGETQY
TRBJ1-2 12 TRBV11-2 ASKSGTDSYGYT
TRBJ2-5 10 TRBV14 ASSPLVGTQY
TRBJ2-3 12 TRBV2 ASSETTSTDTQY
TRBJ2-3 14 TRBV6-1 ASSELGGAETDTQY
TRBJ2-5 12 TRBV2 ASSIDRGHGTQY
TRBJ1-5 16 TRBV15 ATSRDCTGASVVCPQH
TRBJ1-1 12 TRBV5-1 ASSIGQGWAEAF
TRBJ2-3 12 TRBV7-3 ASSLTGDPDTQY
TRBJ1-2 12 TRBV5-1 ASSLEQPNYGYT
TRBJ1-4 13 TRBV27 ASSLLGQNNEKLF
TRBJ1-6 13 TRBV20-1 SARAPGQGYSPLH
TRBJ2-7 12 TRBV14 ASSPPPRNYEQY
TRBJ2-7 12 TRBV12-3/TRBV12-4 ASSLGQGRFEQY